These 18 T cell receptor beta chains came from one sample sequenced in a study of blood T cell repertoires in COVID-19. Repertoires were generated with immunoSEQ multiplex PCR, while TCRdb's copy carries only in-frame clones and drops some. The table shows some 170,000 clones, with about 91% occurring only once. Sequencing was done on a sample of peripheral blood. All receptors derive from a woman between 50 and 59 years old with acute or convalescent COVID-19.

This clone was observed a few times. The gene calls are TRBV19 and TRBJ1-5; perhaps TRBD1 as D (5 bases). Germline V gene sequence: CDR1 LNHDA, CDR2 SQIVND (reference sequence). Between the trimmed V and J ends, which lost 4 bases and 5 bases, there was a span of 12 bases. There are 14 residues in the CDR3. CDR3 loop: CASSTTGYHQPQHF. In nucleotides, the CDR3 is TGTGCCAGTAGTACCACAGGTTATCATCAGCCCCAGCATTTT.

J is TRBJ1-1 and V is TRBV18, with unresolved D. CDR3 size: 14 residues. The germline V and J ends were trimmed by 1 base and 3 bases, with 9 bases remaining between them. Germline V CDR1 and CDR2: KGHSH, LQKENI. CDR3 region: CASSPQRRDTEAFF. The DNA of the CDR3 is TGTGCCAGCTCACCACAACGGAGGGACACTGAAGCTTTCTTT.

The V call is TRBV6-2 or TRBV6-3, the J call TRBJ1-1; D remains unclear. There are 14 residues in the CDR3. V lost 0 bases and J 0 bases, leaving 5 bases between the germline ends. The germline gives CDR1 MNHEY, CDR2 SVGEGT. The CDR3 DNA follows: TGTGCCAGCAGTTACTCGAGGATGAACACTGAAGCTTTCTTT. Residues: CASSYSRMNTEAFF.

J is TRBJ1-5 and V is TRBV18, with D possibly being TRBD1 (6 bases). The CDR3 extends over 15 amino acids. Germline CDR1 KGHSH, CDR2 LQKENI. The germline V and J ends were trimmed by 2 bases and 3 bases, with 11 bases remaining between them. CDR3 sequence reads: CASSPYTGPNQPQHF. Written as DNA, the CDR3 is TGTGCCAGCTCACCATACACAGGGCCCAATCAGCCCCAGCATTTT.

The V gene is TRBV5-4, the J gene TRBJ2-2, with 7 bases that match TRBD1. Trimming removed 5 bases from V and 9 bases from J; junction bases left unmatched: 7. Germline assignment: CDR1 SGHNT and CDR2 YYREEE (reference sequence). The CDR3 covers 13 residues. DNA for the CDR3: TGTGCCAGCAGTTATACAGGGGAGAGGGAGCTGTTTTTT. It is translated as CASSYTGERELFF.

This chain connects TRBV27 to TRBJ2-3, with D uncertain. With 3 bases removed from V and 1 base from J, the gap between germline ends came to 5 bases. Germline lookup yields CDR1 MNHEY and CDR2 SMNVEV (reference sequence). CDR3 length equals 13 residues. The CDR3 sequence is CASSFYGTDTQYF. As DNA, the CDR3 is TGTGCCAGCAGTTTCTATGGCACAGATACGCAGTATTTT.

J is TRBJ1-5 and V is TRBV7-2; weak D call: TRBD1 (5 bases). CDR1 SGHTA and CDR2 FQGNSA come from the germline V gene. V was trimmed by 1 base and J by 4 bases, leaving 8 bases between them. There are 14 residues in the CDR3. The DNA for the CDR3 is TGTGCCAGCAGCTTAGTACGGGGGAATCAGCCCCAGCATTTT. Its protein product is CASSLVRGNQPQHF.

The chain carries TRBV20-1 and TRBJ2-1; TRBD2 agrees at 11 bases. Per the germline V gene, CDR1 is DFQATT and CDR2 is SNEGSKA (reference sequence). This CDR3 has 15 amino acids. V gave up 3 bases and J gave up 5 bases; unmatched junction bases: 6. CDR3 sequence: CSASLAGGMDNEQFF. The CDR3 DNA reads TGCAGTGCTAGTCTAGCGGGAGGAATGGACAATGAGCAGTTCTTC.

The chain combines TRBV7-8 with TRBJ1-2, with 9 bases identical to TRBD1. The junction had 5 bases not matched to a gene; V was cut back by 5 bases and J by 4 bases. The CDR3 totals 14 residues. Germline V gene lookup returns CDR1 SGHVS and CDR2 FQNEAQ. CDR3 amino acids: CASSGQGIGYGYTF. The CDR3 nucleotides are TGTGCCAGCAGCGGACAGGGGATCGGCTATGGCTACACCTTC. The complete variable domain, with remaining parts taken from reference TRBV7-8 and TRBJ1-2, reads GAGVSQSPRYKVAKRGQDVALRCDPISGHVSLFWYQQALGQGPEFLTYFQNEAQLDKSGLPSDRFFAERPEGSVSTLKIQRTQQEDSAVYLCASSGQGIGYGYTFGSGTRLTVV.

V and J are TRBV5-1 and TRBJ2-2; no firm D call. The V gene lost 0 bases and the J gene lost 0 bases, with 9 bases spanning the gap. Germline lookup yields CDR1 SGHRS and CDR2 YFSETQ. There are 16 residues in the CDR3. CDR3 protein: CASSLVWSTNTGELFF. The CDR3 coding sequence is TGCGCCAGCAGCTTGGTGTGGAGTACGAACACCGGGGAGCTGTTTTTT. The full variable domain, rest sourced from reference TRBV5-1 and TRBJ2-2, is KAGVTQTPRYLIKTRGQQVTLSCSPISGHRSVSWYQQTPGQGLQFLFEYFSETQRNKGNFPGRFSGRQFSNSRSEMNVSTLELGDSALYLCASSLVWSTNTGELFFGEGSRLTVL.

This chain connects TRBV25-1 to TRBJ1-4; D unclear. Germline lookup yields CDR1 MGHDK and CDR2 SYGVNS. The CDR3 runs to 11 residues. V was cut by 4 bases and J by 8 bases, with 5 bases left in between. The CDR3 sequence is CASSAREKLFF. CDR3 DNA: TGTGCCAGCAGTGCTCGGGAAAAACTGTTTTTT.

CDR3 residues: CASSYPEGGELFF. The CDR3 DNA sequence: TGTGCCAGCAGCTACCCTGAGGGCGGGGAGCTGTTTTTT. The rearrangement links TRBV11-2 to TRBJ2-2; possibly TRBD2 for D (5 bases). This CDR3 is 13 amino acids long. Germline V lookup: CDR1 SGHAT, CDR2 FQNNGV. The V end lost 4 bases, the J end lost 7 bases, and 10 bases lay between the germline ends.

The gene calls are TRBV30 and TRBJ2-5; 7 positions agree with TRBD2. This CDR3 is built from 12 residues. Germline loops: CDR1 GTSNPN, CDR2 SVGIG (reference sequence). V shed 2 bases and J 5 bases; nucleotides not matched to a gene: 2. CDR3 in amino acids: CAWSWGGETQYF. The CDR3 bases are TGTGCCTGGAGTTGGGGGGGGGAGACCCAGTACTTC.

This chain's CDR3 is CASSLWDRETQYF. The DNA of the CDR3 is TGTGCCAGCAGCCTATGGGACAGGGAAACGCAGTATTTT. The rearrangement joins TRBV27 to TRBJ2-3, with 9 bases fitting TRBD1. Germline V gives CDR1 MNHEY, CDR2 SMNVEV (reference sequence). The CDR3 runs 13 residues. V was clipped by 6 bases and J by 9 bases; unmatched bases: 7.

This sequence joins TRBV4-1 and TRBJ1-1; a possible D gene is TRBD1 (5 bases). Germline CDR1 and CDR2: MGHRA and YSYEKL. The CDR3 spans 14 residues. V was trimmed by 0 bases and J by 4 bases, leaving 9 bases between them. CDR3 DNA sequence: TGCGCCAGCAGCCAAGATGGTAGGGGCACTGAAGCTTTCTTT. Translation gives CASSQDGRGTEAFF.

This chain uses TRBV5-6 with TRBJ1-5, with D unresolved. This CDR3 has 12 amino acids. The V and J ends lost 4 bases and 7 bases respectively, with 9 bases between them. Germline CDR1 SGHDT, CDR2 YYEEEE. CDR3 sequence reads: CASSIRGQPQHF. CDR3 DNA: TGTGCCAGCAGCATCAGAGGGCAGCCCCAGCATTTT.

The rearrangement uses TRBV23-1 and TRBJ1-2; D might be TRBD1 (6 bases). TRBV23-1 is known as an ORF, though its function is uncertain. The ends were cut back, 4 bases at V and 4 bases at J, with 19 bases in the middle. CDR3 length: 16 residues. The CDR3 region has the DNA TGCGCCAGCAGTCCCTTACAGGGAGTAAAGGGCTATGGCTACACCTTC. It translates to CASSPLQGVKGYGYTF.

The rearrangement links TRBV11-3 to TRBJ1-4, with 7 bases lining up with TRBD1. The CDR3 spans 15 residues. In germline, CDR1 is SGHNT, CDR2 YENEEA. V lost 1 base and J lost 7; bases outside the gene matches: 6. This CDR3 reads CASSLGQGWGEKLFF. The CDR3 DNA reads as TGTGCCAGCAGCTTAGGACAGGGCTGGGGTGAAAAACTGTTTTTT.